These 21 T cell receptor beta chains were all obtained from the same sample, sequenced in a study of OX40 agonist ivuxolimab in advanced cancers. Repertoires were generated with immunoSEQ multiplex PCR, while TCRdb's copy carries only in-frame clones and drops some. This sample has nearly 80,000 clones; less than 85% occur once, and the top ten carry 0.4% to 0.55%. Specimen: CD4+ or CD8+ T cells sorted from blood, collected in a trial of the OX40 agonist ivuxolimab. The source is an adult with an advanced solid tumor such as melanoma, head and neck, liver or kidney cancer.

This sequence joins TRBV23-1 and TRBJ2-2; TRBD2 matches 11 bases. TRBV23-1 is assigned to the ORF class and has an uncertain function. The CDR3 contains 15 residues. V shed 11 bases and J 4 bases; nucleotides not matched to a gene: 9. Written as DNA, the CDR3 is TGCGCCCCCCCCCACCTAGCGGGAGGCACCGGGGAGCTGTTTTTT. It translates to CAPPHLAGGTGELFF.

The rearrangement links TRBV9 to TRBJ1-3; 10 bases fit TRBD1. The junction had 5 bases not matched to a gene; V was cut back by 4 bases and J by 1 base. CDR1 and CDR2 from the germline V gene are SGDLS and YYNGEE. The CDR3 extends over 16 amino acids. The CDR3 bases are TGTGCCAGCAGCCCTGGGACAGGGGCATCTGGAAACACCATATATTTT. Its protein is CASSPGTGASGNTIYF.

This chain links TRBV27 with TRBJ1-1; D is undetermined. CDR3 length: 13 residues. Per the germline V gene, CDR1 is MNHEY and CDR2 is SMNVEV (reference sequence). Trimming took 4 bases from V and 2 from J, leaving 8 bases between them. The DNA for the CDR3 is TGTGCCAGCAGTTACAAGAGTAACACTGAAGCTTTCTTT. Its protein product is CASSYKSNTEAFF.

The V call is TRBV5-1, the J call TRBJ1-2; TRBD1 matches at 11 bases. The CDR3 contains 17 residues. After removal of 5 bases from V and 2 bases from J, the junction contained 11 bases not matched to a gene. The germline V gene has CDR1 SGHRS and CDR2 YFSETQ. The CDR3 sequence is CASRPDRGRGGNYGYTF. The CDR3 DNA follows: TGCGCCAGCAGACCGGACAGGGGGCGAGGCGGCAACTATGGCTACACCTTC.

The sample holds a few counts of this clone. The genes are TRBV2 and TRBJ1-2; D not resolved. This CDR3 comprises 13 residues. V was shortened by 7 bases and J by 4 bases, with 13 bases between the two germline ends. Germline values: CDR1 SNHLY, CDR2 FYNNEI. The CDR3 here is CASNDLLSYGYTF. The CDR3 bases are TGTGCCAGCAATGACCTTCTATCCTATGGCTACACCTTC.

The rearrangement uses TRBV7-2 and TRBJ2-5; D remains unclear. The germline gives CDR1 SGHTA, CDR2 FQGNSA. The length of the CDR3 is 13 residues. Deletions cut 0 bases from V and 5 bases from J, with 7 bases between. The CDR3 protein is CASSLALLETQYF. The CDR3 bases are TGTGCCAGCAGCTTAGCGCTTTTGGAGACCCAGTACTTC.

This chain connects TRBV6-5 to TRBJ2-3; D possibly corresponds to TRBD1 (5 bases). The CDR3 runs 15 residues. V dropped 7 bases and J dropped 4 bases, with 18 bases sitting between them. Germline V gives CDR1 MNHEY, CDR2 SVGAGI. The DNA for the CDR3 is TGTGCCAGCACCCCTATTTATCTAGGGGCAGATACGCAGTATTTT. Protein: CASTPIYLGADTQYF.

The J gene is TRBJ1-2, the V gene TRBV11-1; unclear D gene. CDR3 length: 16 residues. V lost 5 bases, J lost 2 bases, and 18 bases lay in between. Germline loops: CDR1 SGHAT, CDR2 FQDESV (reference sequence). CDR3: CASSHYGAKGNYGYTF. For the CDR3, the DNA is TGTGCCAGCAGCCACTATGGAGCCAAAGGGAACTATGGCTACACCTTC.

About this clone: The sample has other DNA sequences that encode this CDR3 too. V and J are TRBV2 and TRBJ1-1, with TRBD1 matching 7 bases. This CDR3 is built from 14 residues. V trimming: 4 bases; J trimming: 0 bases; junction bases outside the gene matches: 2. Germline values: CDR1 SNHLY, CDR2 FYNNEI. The CDR3: CASSVQGVNTEAFF. CDR3 DNA: TGTGCCAGCAGTGTGCAGGGGGTGAACACTGAAGCTTTCTTT.

This clone came up a few times. The chain recombines TRBV2 with TRBJ1-5; maybe TRBD1 (6 bases). V was cut by 7 bases and J by 4 bases, with 11 bases left in between. This CDR3 has 13 amino acids. Germline CDR1 is SNHLY and CDR2 is FYNNEI. CDR3 coding DNA: TGTGCCAGCACCGGGACACTAAATCAGCCCCAGCATTTT. Its translation: CASTGTLNQPQHF.

The V gene is TRBV6-5, the J gene TRBJ1-3, with 8 bases fitting TRBD1. CDR1 is MNHEY, CDR2 SVGAGI, per germline. Losses at the gene ends were 0 bases for V and 3 bases for J; bases not matched to a gene: 1. The CDR3 loop spans 15 amino acids. CDR3 protein: CASSYSTGGGNTIYF. Here the CDR3 DNA reads TGTGCCAGCAGTTACTCTACAGGGGGTGGAAACACCATATATTTT.

This clone was detected once. The chain links TRBV28 to TRBJ1-4; D is perhaps TRBD1 (6 bases). Between the trimmed V and J ends, which lost 2 bases and 4 bases, there was a span of 11 bases. From germline, CDR1 is MDHEN and CDR2 SYDVKM. CDR3 length: 15 residues. CDR3 sequence: CASSLLGAGNEKLFF. The DNA of the CDR3 is TGTGCCAGCAGTTTACTGGGGGCCGGTAATGAAAAACTGTTTTTT.

The rearrangement links TRBV11-2 to TRBJ2-2, with 12 positions matching TRBD2. The V segment lost 5 bases and the J segment 7 bases; nucleotides outside the gene matches: 8. This CDR3 is 16 amino acids long. Germline V CDR1 and CDR2: SGHAT, FQNNGV. In nucleotides, the CDR3 is TGTGCCAGCAGCCGTGCTAGCGGGGGGGCCAGCGGGGAGCTGTTTTTT. It yields the protein CASSRASGGASGELFF.

This clone came up a few times. The same CDR3 can be traced to other DNA sequences in this sample. The chain joins TRBV19 to TRBJ1-2, with 8 bases identical to TRBD1. V was clipped by 7 bases and J by 2 bases; unmatched bases: 6. This CDR3 spans 14 amino acids. Germline loops: CDR1 LNHDA, CDR2 SQIVND (reference sequence). Written as DNA, the CDR3 is TGTGCCAGTACCCAGACAGGGGAAAACTATGGCTACACCTTC. This sequence encodes CASTQTGENYGYTF.

This rearrangement joins TRBV9 to TRBJ2-2, with 13 bases that match TRBD2. Germline-derived CDR1 and CDR2 are SGDLS and YYNGEE. CDR3 length equals 19 residues. J gave up 1 base and V 4 bases, and 10 bases lay outside the gene matches. The CDR3 protein is CASSPGLAGFRVNTGELFF. The DNA of the CDR3 is TGTGCCAGCAGCCCGGGACTAGCGGGATTCAGGGTGAACACCGGGGAGCTGTTTTTT. Supplemented by reference TRBV9 and TRBJ2-2, the full variable domain reads DSGVTQTPKHLITATGQRVTLRCSPRSGDLSVYWYQQSLDQGLQFLIQYYNGEERAKGNILERFSAQQFPDLHSELNLSSLELGDSALYFCASSPGLAGFRVNTGELFFGEGSRLTVL.

The chain couples TRBV5-6 to TRBJ2-3; D call uncertain. The CDR3 is 15 amino acids. CDR1 SGHDT and CDR2 YYEEEE come from the germline V gene. Trimming pared 0 bases from V and 0 bases from J, leaving 8 bases between. The CDR3 sequence is CASSLVRPSTDTQYF. The CDR3 DNA follows: TGTGCCAGCAGCTTGGTTCGACCTAGCACAGATACGCAGTATTTT.

The chain carries TRBV28 and TRBJ1-3; unclear D gene. The CDR3 is made up of 15 amino acids. Trimming took off 5 bases at V and 0 bases at J, with 11 bases between the two ends. Germline values: CDR1 MDHEN, CDR2 SYDVKM. The CDR3 spells CASSILRASGNTIYF. The CDR3 DNA reads TGTGCCAGCAGTATTCTACGGGCCTCTGGAAACACCATATATTTT.

The chain links TRBV11-1 to TRBJ1-1; no definite D call. Germline CDR1 and CDR2: SGHAT and FQDESV (reference sequence). The CDR3 loop spans 14 amino acids. The V end was cut by 5 bases, the J end by 0 bases, with 10 bases between. CDR3 region: CASSPSLVNTEAFF. The CDR3 bases are TGTGCCAGCAGCCCCAGTCTCGTGAACACTGAAGCTTTCTTT.

In the case of this clone: The sample has other DNA sequences that encode this CDR3 too. The chain is built from TRBV19 and TRBJ1-1; the match to TRBD1 covers 7 bases. This CDR3 contains 13 residues. V lost 7 bases and J lost 4; bases outside the gene matches: 6. Looked up from germline, CDR1 is LNHDA and CDR2 is SQIVND (reference sequence). DNA of the CDR3: TGTGCCAGTACTCGGGCAGGGGGCACTGAAGCTTTCTTT. Translating gives CASTRAGGTEAFF.

The chain carries TRBV6-5 and TRBJ2-1; TRBD1 is a possible D gene (5 bases). V was shortened by 6 bases and J by 2 bases, with 11 bases between the two germline ends. Germline V gives CDR1 MNHEY, CDR2 SVGAGI. The CDR3 consists of 14 residues. CDR3 DNA: TGTGCCAGCAGCGTTCAGGGCCCCTACAATGAGCAGTTCTTC. Translation: CASSVQGPYNEQFF.

The chain links TRBV6-1 to TRBJ2-3; possibly TRBD2 for D (6 bases). The germline V gene encodes CDR1 MNHNS and CDR2 SASEGT. Trimming removed 4 bases from V and 5 bases from J, with 10 bases in between. The CDR3 has 13 residues. The CDR3 sequence: CASSVGGRDTQYF. CDR3 bases: TGTGCCAGCAGTGTTGGAGGGCGAGATACGCAGTATTTT.